Included here is one T cell receptor (beta chain) sequence, with context. This record comes from a study of blood T cell repertoires in COVID-19. Germline V lookup: CDR1 MNHEY, CDR2 SVGAGI. V was clipped by 4 bases and J by 2 bases, with 11 bases between them. CDR3 length equals 14 residues. Some clones are missing from TCRdb's copy, which holds only in-frame ones; the method was immunoSEQ multiplex PCR. The sample lists a few hundred thousand clones, approximately 85% seen once, with approximately 7.9% in the top ten. Sequencing used peripheral blood. The receptor comes from a human donor in a cohort sampled during active COVID-19. The chain combines TRBV6-5 with TRBJ1-1, with unresolved D. CDR3: CASSSPTGNTEAFF. In DNA, the CDR3 is TGTGCCAGCAGTTCCCCGACTGGAAACACTGAAGCTTTCTTT.